What follows are 30 T cell receptor beta chains derived from one specimen sequenced in a study of OX40 agonist ivuxolimab in advanced cancers. The method was immunoSEQ multiplex PCR; TCRdb's version includes in-frame clones alone and lacks a portion of them. Of 70,000 to 80,000 clones listed, around 87% were seen once; the top ten hold 1.3%. The sequences come from CD4+ or CD8+ T cells sorted from blood, collected in a trial of the OX40 agonist ivuxolimab. The receptors shown here come from an adult with an advanced solid tumor such as melanoma, head and neck, liver or kidney cancer.

This chain joins TRBV5-1 and TRBJ2-7; 7 nucleotides align to TRBD1. Germline assignment: CDR1 SGHRS and CDR2 YFSETQ. This CDR3 has 14 amino acids. The V gene end was trimmed by 2 bases and the J gene end by 2 bases; junction bases not matched to a gene: 4. Written as DNA, the CDR3 is TGCGCCAGCAGCTTCGCAGGGGGTCCCTACGAGCAGTACTTC. It specifies CASSFAGGPYEQYF.

J is TRBJ2-1 and V is TRBV28; maybe TRBD2 (5 bases). CDR3 length: 16 amino acids. V lost 6 bases and J 1 base, leaving 16 bases between the germline ends. Germline-derived CDR1 and CDR2 are MDHEN and SYDVKM. Here the CDR3 reads CASSPDARGSYNEQFF. The CDR3 nucleotides are TGTGCCAGCAGCCCAGACGCACGGGGTTCCTACAATGAGCAGTTCTTC.

The chain recombines TRBV2 with TRBJ1-3; no clear D gene. This CDR3 is 16 amino acids long. Germline CDR1 and CDR2: SNHLY and FYNNEI. Trimming pared 4 bases from V and 0 bases from J, leaving 13 bases between. The CDR3 here is CASSGQPKYSGNTIYF. In nucleotides, the CDR3 is TGTGCCAGCAGTGGACAACCTAAGTACTCTGGAAACACCATATATTTT.

This clone showed up just once. CDR3: CASSRQGSYNEQFF. DNA of the CDR3: TGTGCCAGCTCCCGACAGGGCTCCTACAATGAGCAGTTCTTC. The V call is TRBV18, the J call TRBJ2-1, with 7 nucleotides matching TRBD1. CDR3 length equals 14 residues. V was clipped by 6 bases and J by 0 bases; unmatched bases: 2. Germline V lookup: CDR1 KGHSH, CDR2 LQKENI.

This clone turned up a few times. The chain carries TRBV9 and TRBJ1-1; D is ambiguous. Germline V gene sequence: CDR1 SGDLS, CDR2 YYNGEE. Trimming pared 4 bases from V and 0 bases from J, leaving 16 bases between. The CDR3 has 16 amino acids. In nucleotides, the CDR3 is TGTGCCAGCAGCCCAAATTATGGGGAATTGAACACTGAAGCTTTCTTT. It codes for CASSPNYGELNTEAFF. Full variable domain (rest looked up from reference TRBV9 and TRBJ1-1): DSGVTQTPKHLITATGQRVTLRCSPRSGDLSVYWYQQSLDQGLQFLIQYYNGEERAKGNILERFSAQQFPDLHSELNLSSLELGDSALYFCASSPNYGELNTEAFFGQGTRLTVV.

The chain carries TRBV4-2 and TRBJ1-3; no reliable D call. Deletions cut 0 bases from V and 0 bases from J, with 9 bases between. The CDR3 consists of 16 residues. In germline, CDR1 is LGHNA, CDR2 YNFKEQ. The CDR3 DNA reads TGTGCCAGCAGCCAAGAAACATCGAGCTCTGGAAACACCATATATTTT. Its translation: CASSQETSSSGNTIYF.

The chain is built from TRBV5-1 and TRBJ2-7; 8 bases are a match to TRBD2. There are 14 residues in the CDR3. Germline V lookup: CDR1 SGHRS, CDR2 YFSETQ. Trimming at V came to 3 bases and at J to 3 bases, leaving 5 bases not matched to a gene. The CDR3 spells CASSSTSEYYEQYF. The CDR3 DNA reads as TGCGCCAGCAGCTCGACTAGCGAGTACTACGAGCAGTACTTC. The whole variable domain, remainder taken from reference TRBV5-1 and TRBJ2-7, is KAGVTQTPRYLIKTRGQQVTLSCSPISGHRSVSWYQQTPGQGLQFLFEYFSETQRNKGNFPGRFSGRQFSNSRSEMNVSTLELGDSALYLCASSSTSEYYEQYFGPGTRLTVT.

The rearrangement links TRBV5-4 to TRBJ1-1; D is perhaps TRBD1 (5 bases). V was clipped by 4 bases and J by 5 bases, with 12 bases between them. This CDR3 region has 13 residues. Germline lookup yields CDR1 SGHNT and CDR2 YYREEE (reference sequence). The CDR3 spells CASSLGGTTEAFF. Here the CDR3 DNA reads TGTGCCAGCAGCCTGGGGGGGACGACTGAAGCTTTCTTT. Combining the CDR3 with reference TRBV5-4 and TRBJ1-1 gives the whole variable domain ETGVTQSPTHLIKTRGQQVTLRCSSQSGHNTVSWYQQALGQGPQFIFQYYREEENGRGNFPPRFSGLQFPNYSSELNVNALELDDSALYLCASSLGGTTEAFFGQGTRLTVV.

The CDR3 nucleotides read TGCGCCAGCAGCGGTCGGACTATAAACAATGAGCAGTTCTTC. Its protein product is CASSGRTINNEQFF. The chain couples TRBV5-1 to TRBJ2-1; a possible D gene is TRBD2 (6 bases). This CDR3 region has 14 residues. Between the trimmed V and J ends, which lost 4 bases and 5 bases, there was a span of 13 bases. The germline V gene encodes CDR1 SGHRS and CDR2 YFSETQ.

This clone was observed a handful of times. The chain has TRBV14 and TRBJ2-3; D ambiguous. Germline V gene lookup returns CDR1 SGHDN and CDR2 FVKESK. This CDR3 region has 13 residues. V gave up 1 base and J gave up 5 bases, with 7 bases separating them. CDR3 in amino acids: CASSQGAGDTQYF. The CDR3 DNA follows: TGTGCCAGCAGCCAAGGGGCAGGAGATACGCAGTATTTT.

The chain links TRBV10-3 to TRBJ1-2; weak D call: TRBD1 (5 bases). V was cut by 2 bases and J by 4 bases, with 11 bases left in between. The CDR3 is 14 residues long. The germline V gene encodes CDR1 ENHRY and CDR2 SYGVKD. The CDR3 sequence is CAISEGAGRYGYTF. In DNA, the CDR3 is TGTGCCATCAGTGAGGGGGCAGGGCGCTATGGCTACACCTTC.

The V and J genes are TRBV28 and TRBJ1-1, with D hard to call. V shed 11 bases and J shed 4 bases, with 20 bases lying between them. Germline V gene lookup returns CDR1 MDHEN and CDR2 SYDVKM. This CDR3 region has 14 residues. This CDR3 reads CALSPPISGTEAFF. The CDR3, as DNA: TGTGCCCTCTCGCCCCCTATATCCGGCACTGAAGCTTTCTTT. Looking up the rest from reference TRBV28 and TRBJ1-1 gives the full variable domain: DVKVTQSSRYLVKRTGEKVFLECVQDMDHENMFWYRQDPGLGLRLIYFSYDVKMKEKGDIPEGYSVSREKKERFSLILESASTNQTSMYLCALSPPISGTEAFFGQGTRLTVV.

The chain has TRBV15 and TRBJ1-4, with TRBD1 identical over 9 bases. The ends lost 1 base at V and 7 bases at J; junction bases unmatched: 4. CDR3 size: 15 residues. Germline assignment: CDR1 LNHNV and CDR2 YYDKDF (reference sequence). For the CDR3, the DNA is TGTGCCACCAGCAGAGGGGCGGACAGGGGTGAAAAACTGTTTTTT. Amino acid sequence: CATSRGADRGEKLFF.

The J gene is TRBJ2-3, the V gene TRBV5-1, with no clear D. This CDR3 is built from 11 residues. Germline V gene lookup returns CDR1 SGHRS and CDR2 YFSETQ. V was pared by 4 bases and J by 2 bases, with 2 bases between. In nucleotides, the CDR3 is TGCGCCAGCAGCGTCACAGATACGCAGTATTTT. The encoded protein is CASSVTDTQYF.

This clone was seen just once. The V gene is TRBV11-2, the J gene TRBJ2-2, with D possibly matching TRBD2 (6 bases). Germline lookup yields CDR1 SGHAT and CDR2 FQNNGV. CDR3 length: 15 amino acids. The V end was cut by 7 bases, the J end by 0 bases, with 12 bases between. Here the CDR3 DNA reads TGTGCCAGCACCCCGGGGGAGGCGAACACCGGGGAGCTGTTTTTT. This codes for CASTPGEANTGELFF.

The V call is TRBV7-9, the J call TRBJ1-6, with a weak D call TRBD1 (5 bases). The germline V gene encodes CDR1 SEHNR and CDR2 FQNEAQ (reference sequence). The CDR3 has 14 residues. Deletions cut 5 bases from V and 4 bases from J, with 9 bases between. The CDR3 DNA is TGTGCCAGCAGCCAGGGTGGTTATAATTCACCCCTCCACTTT. This translates into CASSQGGYNSPLHF.

The J gene is TRBJ1-2, the V gene TRBV10-3, with unresolved D. The CDR3 consists of 12 residues. The V and J ends lost 2 bases and 4 bases respectively, with 5 bases between them. In germline, CDR1 is ENHRY, CDR2 SYGVKD. CDR3 sequence (DNA): TGTGCCATCAGTGAGATCCTCTATGGCTACACCTTC. The encoded protein is CAISEILYGYTF.

The J gene is TRBJ1-4, the V gene TRBV27, with D possibly TRBD1 on 5 matching bases. The germline V gene encodes CDR1 MNHEY and CDR2 SMNVEV (reference sequence). The CDR3 loop spans 15 amino acids. V was clipped by 3 bases and J by 8 bases, with 16 bases between them. This CDR3 is CASSFQGSFTEKLFF. CDR3 nucleotide sequence: TGTGCCAGCAGTTTTCAGGGATCTTTTACAGAAAAACTGTTTTTT.

This clone was recorded a few times. V and J are TRBV5-1 and TRBJ2-2; TRBD1 agrees at 8 bases. This CDR3 is 14 amino acids long. Germline assignment: CDR1 SGHRS and CDR2 YFSETQ. The ends lost 7 bases at V and 6 bases at J; junction bases unmatched: 8. The CDR3 DNA reads TGCGCCAGCCAAATTGGACAGGGTGCCGGGGAGCTGTTTTTT. This codes for CASQIGQGAGELFF.

V usage is TRBV4-2 and J usage is TRBJ1-1; TRBD1 matches 8 bases. The germline V gene encodes CDR1 LGHNA and CDR2 YNFKEQ. The V and J ends lost 0 bases and 0 bases, in that order; junction bases with no gene match: 21. CDR3 length: 22 amino acids. The CDR3 sequence: CASSQDNARQGPSGRLNTEAFF. In DNA, the CDR3 is TGTGCCAGCAGCCAAGATAACGCGAGACAGGGGCCCTCTGGGAGGTTGAACACTGAAGCTTTCTTT.

This clone was seen a single time. The V call is TRBV7-3, the J call TRBJ2-5; D possibly uses TRBD1 or TRBD2 (7 bases each). V was cut by 3 bases and J by 4 bases, with 15 bases left in between. Germline V gene lookup returns CDR1 SGHTA and CDR2 FQGTGA. The CDR3 is 15 amino acids. DNA of the CDR3: TGTGCCAGCAGCTTCTCAGGGGGGGATACAGAGACCCAGTACTTC. The encoded protein is CASSFSGGDTETQYF.

The J gene is TRBJ1-3, the V gene TRBV19, with D maybe TRBD1 (5 bases). V was trimmed by 10 bases and J by 0 bases, leaving 10 bases between them. Germline V gives CDR1 LNHDA, CDR2 SQIVND (reference sequence). The CDR3 runs to 13 residues. This CDR3 is CATRVHSGNTIYF. The CDR3 DNA is TGTGCCACCAGGGTACACTCTGGAAACACCATATATTTT.

This clone was seen more than once but under ten times. The V call is TRBV5-5, the J call TRBJ1-1; a weak D match, TRBD1 (6 bases). There are 15 residues in the CDR3. V lost 4 bases and J 1 base, leaving 14 bases between the germline ends. Germline V gives CDR1 SGHKS, CDR2 YYEKEE (reference sequence). CDR3 sequence reads: CASSPRGAGNTEAFF. The CDR3 nucleotides read TGTGCCAGCAGCCCGCGGGGGGCAGGGAACACTGAAGCTTTCTTT.

The chain is built from TRBV9 and TRBJ2-2; 10 bases are a match to TRBD2. Germline values: CDR1 SGDLS, CDR2 YYNGEE. J was trimmed by 9 bases and V by 4 bases; bases with no gene match: 3. CDR3 length: 13 amino acids. DNA for the CDR3: TGTGCCAGCAGCACAACTAGCGGGAGGGAGCTGTTTTTT. This codes for CASSTTSGRELFF.

The rearrangement uses TRBV27 and TRBJ1-5; D is undetermined. Per the germline V gene, CDR1 is MNHEY and CDR2 is SMNVEV (reference sequence). The CDR3 has 15 residues. Deletions cut 2 bases from V and 7 bases from J, with 15 bases between. This CDR3 is CASSLNPDGLQPQHF. The CDR3 region has the DNA TGTGCCAGCAGTTTAAATCCCGACGGGTTACAGCCCCAGCATTTT.

This chain links TRBV6-6 with TRBJ2-3, with 8 bases aligning to TRBD1. CDR1 and CDR2 from the germline V gene are MNHNY and SVGAGI (reference sequence). V lost 6 bases to trimming and J lost 11 bases; unmatched junction nucleotides: 16. The CDR3 is 15 residues long. For the CDR3, the DNA is TGTGCCAGCAGCCCTGATCAGGGGGCGCGGGTGGGGCAGTATTTT. This gives the protein CASSPDQGARVGQYF.

Regarding this clone: This sample includes further DNA sequences coding for the same CDR3. The rearrangement links TRBV6-5 to TRBJ2-7; 7 nucleotides agree with TRBD2. This CDR3 is 15 amino acids long. From germline, CDR1 is MNHEY and CDR2 SVGAGI. Trimming took 0 bases from V and 2 from J; bases not matched to a gene: 4. The CDR3 DNA sequence: TGTGCCAGCAGTTACTCGATCGGGGGGACCTACGAGCAGTACTTC. It codes for CASSYSIGGTYEQYF.

V usage is TRBV7-3 and J usage is TRBJ2-3; 9 bases line up with TRBD2. Germline V gives CDR1 SGHTA, CDR2 FQGTGA. The CDR3 loop spans 16 amino acids. V shed 0 bases, J shed 4 bases, and the junction held 5 bases outside the gene matches. CDR3 bases: TGTGCCAGCAGCTTAACGCCGAGCGGGGGGTCAGATACGCAGTATTTT. Protein: CASSLTPSGGSDTQYF.

The V gene is TRBV5-5, the J gene TRBJ1-1; tentatively, D is TRBD1 (5 bases). V was shortened by 0 bases and J by 7 bases, with 10 bases between the two germline ends. Looked up from germline, CDR1 is SGHKS and CDR2 is YYEKEE (reference sequence). This CDR3 is built from 13 residues. The CDR3 is CASSLVQVNEAFF. CDR3 nucleotide sequence: TGTGCCAGCAGCTTGGTACAGGTTAATGAAGCTTTCTTT. The full variable domain, with the rest looked up from reference TRBV5-5 and TRBJ1-1, is DAGVTQSPTHLIKTRGQQVTLRCSPISGHKSVSWYQQVLGQGPQFIFQYYEKEERGRGNFPDRFSARQFPNYSSELNVNALLLGDSALYLCASSLVQVNEAFFGQGTRLTVV.

This clone was seen a single time. The chain carries TRBV7-3 and TRBJ2-7, with D possibly being TRBD2 (6 bases). With 5 bases removed from V and 2 bases from J, the gap between germline ends came to 16 bases. Germline CDR1 and CDR2: SGHTA and FQGTGA. This CDR3 is built from 15 residues. CDR3: CASSLSSGQPYEQYF. The CDR3 DNA follows: TGTGCCAGCAGCCTATCGAGCGGGCAACCCTACGAGCAGTACTTC.